The rows below give T cell receptor beta chains drawn from one sample of a study of blood T cell repertoires in COVID-19. Generated by immunoSEQ multiplex PCR, the TCRdb table keeps only in-frame clones and is missing some. The sample consists of fewer than 150,000 clones, about 80% of them appearing once. The sequenced material came from PBMCs or T cells enriched from blood (not recorded which). The origin of the receptors is a woman under 30 who had been exposed to COVID-19. CDR3s include the opening cysteine and the closing phenylalanine or tryptophan. Fields, in order: V gene, J gene, clone size, D gene, CDR3 protein, CDR3 DNA. The D gene is left open where the match is weak. A clone size is listed for some rows: how often the clone was seen (once, few, many), or a class if it is expanded.

V: TRBV6-2/TRBV6-3
J: TRBJ2-5
size: -
D: TRBD2
CDR3: CASSPGGAGGLETQYF
DNA: TGTGCCAGCAGCCCCGGGGGCGCGGGAGGGTTGGAGACCCAGTACTTC

V: TRBV19
J: TRBJ2-7
size: few
D: TRBD1
CDR3: CASSAGQGYEQYF
DNA: TGTGCCAGTAGTGCCGGACAGGGCTACGAGCAGTACTTC

V: TRBV7-9
J: TRBJ2-1
size: -
D: TRBD2
CDR3: CASSLLAGGENEQFF
DNA: TGTGCCAGCAGCTTACTAGCGGGAGGGGAGAATGAGCAGTTCTTC

V: TRBV6-1
J: TRBJ2-7
size: few
D: TRBD1
CDR3: CASSETTGAYEQYF
DNA: TGTGCCAGCAGTGAGACGACAGGGGCCTACGAGCAGTACTTC

V: TRBV2
J: TRBJ2-7
size: -
D: -
CDR3: CASRASSALLLEQYF
DNA: TGTGCCAGCAGAGCGTCTAGCGCCCTTTTGTTAGAGCAGTACTTC

V: TRBV7-2
J: TRBJ1-6
size: -
D: TRBD1
CDR3: CASSLQGVDSPLHF
DNA: TGTGCCAGCAGCTTACAGGGGGTTGATTCACCCCTCCACTTT

V: TRBV28
J: TRBJ1-3
size: -
D: -
CDR3: CASTGSPGNTIYF
DNA: TGTGCCAGCACAGGCTCCCCTGGAAACACCATATATTTT

V: TRBV18
J: TRBJ1-3
size: -
D: TRBD1
CDR3: CASSPTNRGSGNTIYF
DNA: TGTGCCAGCTCACCAACAAACAGGGGGTCTGGAAACACCATATATTTT

V: TRBV19
J: TRBJ1-1
size: -
D: -
CDR3: CASSLSPQLEAFF
DNA: TGTGCCAGTAGTCTATCGCCTCAACTTGAAGCTTTCTTT

V: TRBV19
J: TRBJ2-3
size: -
D: -
CDR3: CASSMSQIADTQYF
DNA: TGTGCCAGTAGTATGTCCCAGATCGCAGATACGCAGTATTTT

V: TRBV9
J: TRBJ2-1
size: -
D: TRBD2
CDR3: CASSEGLGSYNEQFF
DNA: TGTGCCAGCAGCGAGGGACTAGGATCCTACAATGAGCAGTTCTTC

V: TRBV3-1/TRBV3-2
J: TRBJ1-2
size: -
D: -
CDR3: CASSQPSSNGYTF
DNA: TGTGCCAGCAGCCAACCTTCGTCTAATGGCTACACCTTC

V: TRBV10-3
J: TRBJ2-1
size: -
D: TRBD2
CDR3: CAISESQAGVSGNEQFF
DNA: TGTGCCATCAGTGAGTCTCAAGCGGGAGTTTCAGGCAATGAGCAGTTCTTC

V: TRBV5-1
J: TRBJ2-7
size: -
D: TRBD1
CDR3: CASSSTGGIWSYEQYF
DNA: TGCGCCAGCAGCTCCACAGGGGGGATATGGTCCTACGAGCAGTACTTC

V: TRBV7-8
J: TRBJ1-5
size: -
D: -
CDR3: CASSLRSLEPQHF
DNA: TGTGCCAGCAGCTTGAGGAGCTTGGAGCCCCAGCATTTT

V: TRBV2
J: TRBJ2-1
size: -
D: -
CDR3: CASNRALDSYTSNEQFF
DNA: TGTGCCAGCAACCGGGCCTTAGACAGCTATACCTCAAATGAGCAGTTCTTC

V: TRBV11-2
J: TRBJ2-1
size: -
D: TRBD2
CDR3: CASSLWRERVEQFF
DNA: TGTGCCAGCAGCTTATGGCGGGAGAGGGTTGAGCAGTTCTTC

V: TRBV5-6
J: TRBJ2-5
size: -
D: -
CDR3: CASSLGAETQYF
DNA: TGTGCCAGCAGCTTGGGTGCGGAGACCCAGTACTTC

V: TRBV4-1
J: TRBJ2-1
size: -
D: TRBD2
CDR3: CASSQEWEGHDNEQFF
DNA: TGCGCCAGCAGCCAAGAGTGGGAGGGCCACGACAATGAGCAGTTCTTC

V: TRBV14
J: TRBJ2-7
size: -
D: TRBD2
CDR3: CASSQDHSGRYYEQYF
DNA: TGTGCCAGCAGCCAAGATCACAGCGGGAGGTACTACGAGCAGTACTTC

V: TRBV7-2
J: TRBJ2-7
size: -
D: TRBD2
CDR3: CASSLGSGSSYEQYF
DNA: TGTGCCAGCAGCTTAGGTAGCGGGAGCTCCTACGAGCAGTACTTC

V: TRBV5-5
J: TRBJ1-5
size: -
D: -
CDR3: CASSLGGSQPQHF
DNA: TGTGCCAGCAGCTTGGGAGGGAGTCAGCCCCAGCATTTT

V: TRBV7-9
J: TRBJ2-3
size: -
D: -
CDR3: CASSVLADTQYF
DNA: TGTGCCAGCAGCGTTCTAGCGGATACGCAGTATTTT

V: TRBV6-6
J: TRBJ1-4
size: -
D: TRBD1
CDR3: CASSQTGTGVTNEKLFF
DNA: TGTGCCAGCAGTCAAACCGGGACAGGGGTTACTAATGAAAAACTGTTTTTT

V: TRBV7-9
J: TRBJ2-2
size: -
D: TRBD1
CDR3: CANRQGNTGELFF
DNA: TGTGCCAATAGACAGGGGAACACCGGGGAGCTGTTTTTT